This TCR beta chain was captured by sequencing in a study of shared clonotypes between healthy human individuals (dated by TCRdb to about 2020). Notes on the research overall: A few men and a couple of women, aged 18 to 49 years, made up the cohort. To increase sequencing depth and limit assay-specific biases, different laboratories used diverse techniques to prepare libraries and sequence TCR repertoires. To estimate repertoire size and how much clonotypes are shared between individuals, the study performed deep sequencing of blood TCR repertoires from about 5 healthy adults. For each donor, CD4 naive and CD4 memory were each run on three plates, CD8 naive on two plates, and CD8 memory on one plate. Leukapheresis yielded between about 0.94 and 9 billion PBMCs per donor.

Details on this clone: Its antigen is not yet known. Base qualities are not provided; no much larger clone lies one nucleotide away.

TCR CDR3 regions were amplified from genomic DNA by multiplex PCR using the deep immunoSEQ assay. Extracted genomic DNA from each cell subset was spread evenly across all wells of several immunoSEQ 96-well plates, with each plate serving as a replicate. For sorted subsets, about 210 ng of genomic DNA, equivalent to 25,000 to 35,000 T cell genomes, went into each replicate PCR. Purified libraries were measured with a Qubit 3.0 fluorometer, size-checked on a Bioanalyzer 2100, and measured again with the KAPA Library Quantification kit. Every immunoSEQ 96-well plate was sequenced on a separate single-read 150-cycle Illumina NextSeq 550 flow cell. For the original study's pipeline: The immunoSEQ output contained only junctional sequences without quality scores, so filtering could not match that applied to full-length reads. To assign V/J genes and CDR3, sequences were annotated using PyIR, a Python wrapper for IgBLAST v1.9, with IMGT germline references. Reads were removed for weak V/J assignments (E-value above 1e-6), missing CDR3, stop codons, out-of-frame junctions, or ambiguous translated residues. A V3J clonotype was defined by an identical inferred V gene, J gene, and CDR3 amino acid sequence. Percentage overlap between repertoires was computed as shared unique clonotypes divided by the size of the smaller repertoire. Richness of each repertoire was evaluated using RTK rarefaction, the Chao1 estimator, and Recon v2.1 estimates of unobserved clonotypes. Generation probabilities for all TCRbeta clonotypes obtained by the gDNA method from a handful of donors were computed using OLGA. What TCRdb holds here is the immuneACCESS table cut down to in-frame rearrangements. Part of the clones is not present; checked against another copy, under half of the missing clones reflect an unresolved V gene, and the others are unexplained. Clonal size and the V and J genes are those of that table, whereas D and trimming came from the DNA. In all, the sample holds about 1.1 million clones, and approximately 78% of those were seen once. The ten largest clones take up under 0.65% of the sample.

Healthy HIV-negative adults with no recently reported acute infections or vaccinations were included as donors. Every donor was a Caucasian adult residing in Nashville, Tennessee, USA. CD4+ T cells were enriched by magnetic negative selection; naive cells were then positively selected on CD45RA, and the negative fraction formed the memory subset. Blood was collected by leukapheresis, and PBMCs were isolated by Ficoll-Histopaque density gradient centrifugation and then cryopreserved in liquid nitrogen vapor phase. Purity and quantity of every magnetically sorted T cell population were checked by analytical flow cytometry. Genomic DNA was isolated from every sorted fraction and measured by UV absorbance on a Nanodrop 2000c. The germline V gene encodes CDR1 SGHRS and CDR2 YFSETQ. Deletion took 7 bases off V and 5 bases off J, with a span of 14 bases between the germline ends. Reading from cysteine to phenylalanine, the CDR3 counts 13 amino acids. Only the CDR3 region is kept as DNA, spanning 39 bases read in frame from base 1.

General study outcomes and caveats: Because the study included a small number of donors, the genetic and exposure-history diversity represented was limited. Estimated clonotype richness was generally larger for naive than for memory subsets. Based on pairwise subsampling, the degree of clonotype sharing among donors was expected to be affected by sequencing depth. Across a handful of donors, about 5.2% of naive CD4, approximately 3.6% of naive CD8, about 2% of memory CD4, and approximately 0.42% of memory CD8 clonotypes were shared. Rarefaction of sorted-subset datasets indicated incomplete sequencing despite the large sequencing depth. Compared with non-shared clonotypes, clonotypes shared by all four sorted-subset donors had higher generation probabilities. Sampling was restricted to blood, and TCR repertoires in tissues likely differ from the TCR repertoires found in blood.

The source material was memory CD4+ T cells from PBMCs. The sample's cell subset or site label is to be understood as: CD45RA-negative fraction. The chain uses TRBV5-1 and TRBJ2-3; TRBD2 is possibly the D segment (6 matching bases). The TCR originated in a man between 18 and 29 years old in good health. Some clones in this sample may be carry-over from other donors' samples. The DNA is as follows: TGCGCCAGCGGGGGGACCTCACAAGATACGCAGTATTTT. This encodes CASGGTSQDTQYF. The full variable domain, with segments outside the CDR3 supplied by the reference TRBV5-1 and TRBJ2-3 proteins, appears as KAGVTQTPRYLIKTRGQQVTLSCSPISGHRSVSWYQQTPGQGLQFLFEYFSETQRNKGNFPGRFSGRQFSNSRSEMNVSTLELGDSALYLCASGGTSQDTQYFGPGTRLTVL.